These 7 T cell receptor beta chains originate from one sample sequenced in a study of Graves' ophthalmopathy and Graves' hyperthyroidism. Amplification targeted the TCR beta CDR3 regions, with RNA transcripts as the source material. Amplification began with first-round RT-PCR using HTBI primers, then second-round multiplex PCR was performed. One entry per CDR3 protein results from TCRdb running MiXCR on the multiplex PCR reads. The sample has 900,000 to 1,200,000 distinct CDR3 sequences, 35% to 40% seen once. The sample was peripheral blood or thyroid tissue (not recorded which). The receptors originated from an adult man with Graves' hyperthyroidism.

The chain couples TRBV11-2 to TRBJ1-6, with 9 positions matching TRBD1. The CDR3 spans 17 residues. With 8 bases clipped from V and 8 bases from J, the junction kept 16 bases outside the gene matches. Germline loops: CDR1 SGHAT, CDR2 FQNNGV. The CDR3 sequence: CASRQRHGTGPDSPLHF. In nucleotides, the CDR3 is TGTGCCAGCCGCCAACGCCACGGGACAGGGCCGGATTCACCCCTCCACTTT.

This clonotype was seen many times. The chain combines TRBV7-9 with TRBJ1-4; D is undetermined. The CDR3 has 15 amino acids. CDR1 is SEHNR and CDR2 is FQNEAQ in the germline V gene (reference sequence). Trimming removed 5 bases from V and 5 bases from J, with 15 bases in between. The CDR3 DNA sequence: TGTGCCAGCAGCCCACAATTGCAGACGAATGAAAAACTGTTTTTT. Its protein is CASSPQLQTNEKLFF. The variable domain in full, completed from reference TRBV7-9 and TRBJ1-4, reads DTGVSQNPRHKITKRGQNVTFRCDPISEHNRLYWYRQTLGQGPEFLTYFQNEAQLEKSRLLSDRFSAERPKGSFSTLEIQRTEQGDSAMYLCASSPQLQTNEKLFFGSGTQLSVL.

Turning to this clonotype: A much larger clone differs from this one at a single base, so this may be a read error. The rearrangement joins TRBV7-2 to TRBJ2-5; 9 nucleotides match TRBD2. The CDR3 is 16 residues long. Germline lookup yields CDR1 SGHTA and CDR2 FQGNSA. CDR3 loop: CASSLFGRGGQETRYF. DNA for the CDR3: TGTGCCAGCAGCTTATTTGGGCGGGGGGGCCAAGAGACCCGGTACTTC.

The rearrangement links TRBV20-1 to TRBJ1-2, with D hard to call. Germline V gene data show CDR1 as DFQATT and CDR2 as SNEGSKA (reference sequence). V was cut by 6 bases and J by 12 bases, with 14 bases left in between. The CDR3 runs to 10 residues. In DNA form, the CDR3 reads TGCAGTGCGGAGAAAGATGGAAACACCTTC. This encodes CSAEKDGNTF.

The chain combines TRBV24-1 with TRBJ1-5; a weak D match, TRBD1 (5 bases). CDR1 and CDR2 from the germline V gene are KGHDR and SFDVKD. V shed 12 bases and J shed 5 bases, with 19 bases lying between them. The CDR3 has 14 residues. DNA of the CDR3: TGTGCCTGGAGCTGGGGGGGGTTGGATCAGCCCCAGCATTTT. Amino acids: CAWSWGGLDQPQHF.

J is TRBJ1-4 and V is TRBV5-8; D ambiguous. CDR1 and CDR2 from the germline V gene are SGHTS and YDEGEE. The CDR3 has 17 residues. Trimming stripped 1 base from V and 4 bases from J, with 17 bases between. The CDR3 region is CASSLNSAPQINEKLFF. DNA of the CDR3: TGTGCCAGCAGCTTGAATTCGGCACCACAAATTAATGAAAAACTGTTTTTT.

The rearrangement uses TRBV10-3 and TRBJ2-7; weak D call: TRBD2 (5 bases). This CDR3 contains 16 residues. Germline V CDR1 and CDR2: ENHRY, SYGVKD. V was clipped by 2 bases and J by 0 bases, with 14 bases between them. The CDR3: CAISEVGSGSSYEQYF. CDR3 sequence (DNA): TGTGCCATCAGTGAGGTGGGGTCGGGGAGCTCCTACGAGCAGTACTTC.